The 7 T cell receptor beta chains presented below share a single source sample, sequenced in a study of T cells in Graves' hyperthyroidism and ophthalmopathy. From RNA transcripts, TCR beta CDR3 regions were amplified. Using the HTBI primer set, a first-round RT-PCR was run on the TCR CDR3. TCRdb used MiXCR to reprocess the multiplex PCR reads, holding one entry per CDR3 protein. The sample has 450,000 to 650,000 distinct CDR3 sequences; approximately 15% are singletons. The sample consisted of blood. The source of these receptors is a woman aged 18-29 years with Graves' ophthalmopathy.

The rearrangement links TRBV28 to TRBJ1-1, with TRBD1 identical over 9 bases. The trim removed 5 bases at V and 5 bases at J, leaving 9 bases unmatched. The CDR3 loop spans 15 amino acids. Germline-derived CDR1 and CDR2 are MDHEN and SYDVKM. The CDR3 is CASSQPGQGGTEAFF. The CDR3 DNA reads as TGTGCCAGCAGTCAACCGGGACAGGGCGGTACTGAAGCTTTCTTT.

At least ten counts were recorded for this clonotype. The gene calls are TRBV7-3 and TRBJ2-4; D call uncertain. The CDR3 loop spans 13 amino acids. Between the trimmed V and J ends, which lost 1 base and 7 bases, there was a span of 8 bases. In germline, CDR1 is SGHTA, CDR2 FQGTGA. CDR3 sequence reads: CASSLKGANIQYF. CDR3 DNA sequence: TGTGCCAGCAGCTTAAAGGGCGCGAACATTCAGTACTTC.

Concerning this clonotype itself: This could be a read error, since a much larger clone is one nucleotide away. This sequence joins TRBV6-1 and TRBJ1-2; 7 positions match TRBD1. Germline values: CDR1 MNHNS, CDR2 SASEGT. This CDR3 spans 16 amino acids. The V gene end was trimmed by 5 bases and the J gene end by 1 base; junction bases not matched to a gene: 10. CDR3 nucleotide sequence: TGTGCCAGCAGTCCGAGACAGGGATCCCTTAACTATGGCTACACCTTC. Its protein product is CASSPRQGSLNYGYTF.

In its sample, this clonotype was seen once. A clone one base away is much larger, so this may be a read error. J is TRBJ2-2 and V is TRBV19; tentative D call: TRBD2 (6 bases). The length of the CDR3 is 14 residues. CDR1 and CDR2 (germline): LNHDA, SQIVND (reference sequence). CDR3 sequence: CASSAGLLTEELFF. DNA of the CDR3: TGTGCCAGTAGTGCGGGACTGCTCACCGAGGAGCTGTTTTTT.

This clonotype was seen ten or more times. The chain joins TRBV20-1 to TRBJ2-1; weak D call: TRBD1 (9 bases). Germline CDR1 reads DFQATT; CDR2 reads SNEGSKA (reference sequence). Trimming stripped 2 bases from V and 4 bases from J, with 21 bases between. The CDR3 runs 17 residues. The chain's CDR3 is CSARSPGGDRAYNEQFF. In DNA, the CDR3 is TGCAGTGCTAGAAGTCCGGGGGGGGACAGGGCATACAATGAGCAGTTCTTC.

This clonotype appeared a few times. The rearrangement uses TRBV4-1 and TRBJ1-2; 8 bases are a match to TRBD1. The V gene end was trimmed by 0 bases and the J gene end by 4 bases; junction bases not matched to a gene: 4. Germline values: CDR1 MGHRA, CDR2 YSYEKL. The CDR3 covers 15 residues. The CDR3: CASSQEIQGAYGYTF. For the CDR3, the DNA is TGCGCCAGCAGCCAAGAAATTCAGGGGGCCTATGGCTACACCTTC.

This clonotype was observed many times. The chain uses TRBV28 and TRBJ2-7, with TRBD1 identical over 9 bases. The CDR3 has 14 residues. The germline V gene has CDR1 MDHEN and CDR2 SYDVKM. The junction had 5 bases not matched to a gene; V was cut back by 6 bases and J by 2 bases. The CDR3 protein is CASRHRGPTYEQYF. CDR3 coding DNA: TGTGCCAGCAGGCACAGGGGGCCGACCTACGAGCAGTACTTC.